These 8 T cell receptor beta chains came from one sample sequenced in a study of CD8+ T cells in alopecia areata. In each case, RNA was isolated and then reverse transcribed into cDNA as the sequencing template. The protocol was immunoSEQ multiplex PCR, while the TCRdb copy is restricted to in-frame clones and leaves out a portion. The sample lists more than 95,000 clones, around 61% seen once, with 2.5% to 3.5% in the top ten. Sequencing input: CD4+ T cells sorted from blood. Receptors were obtained from a human donor in good health.

This clone has just a few counts. The CDR3 here is CAWSLPLNWRGNTGELFF. Here the CDR3 DNA reads TGTGCCTGGAGTCTCCCTCTGAACTGGCGGGGGAACACCGGGGAGCTGTTTTTT. The chain combines TRBV30 with TRBJ2-2; tentative D call: TRBD2 (6 bases). This CDR3 comprises 18 residues. V gave up 2 bases and J gave up 1 base, with 20 bases separating them. Germline CDR1 reads GTSNPN; CDR2 reads SVGIG (reference sequence).

The J gene is TRBJ1-5, the V gene TRBV2; maybe TRBD1 (6 bases). Germline CDR1 reads SNHLY; CDR2 reads FYNNEI. The CDR3 has 17 amino acids. Trimming pared 1 base from V and 5 bases from J, leaving 18 bases between. The CDR3 bases are TGTGCCAGCAGTGAAGAGTTCCGCAGGGGCCTAGATCAGCCCCAGCATTTT. Translated, it gives CASSEEFRRGLDQPQHF.

The V and J genes are TRBV6-5 and TRBJ2-5; 8 bases fit TRBD2. The junction had 5 bases not matched to a gene; V was cut back by 6 bases and J by 5 bases. Germline CDR1 and CDR2: MNHEY and SVGAGI. This CDR3 region has 13 residues. The CDR3 here is CASRGGGPETQYF. The CDR3 DNA reads TGTGCCAGCAGGGGCGGGGGGCCGGAGACCCAGTACTTC.

As regards this clone: A much larger clone lies a single base off, so this may be a read error. V usage is TRBV12-5 and J usage is TRBJ1-5; the D is unclear. This CDR3 has 13 amino acids. Trimming shortened V by 5 bases and J by 4 bases, and 9 bases separated the two germline ends. CDR1 and CDR2 (germline): LGHNT, FRNRAP. DNA of the CDR3: TGTGCTAGTGGTCTCACATGGAATCAGCCCCAGCATTTT. This translates into CASGLTWNQPQHF.

The rearrangement links TRBV5-1 to TRBJ2-2, with D possibly matching TRBD2 (5 bases). The V gene's germline CDR1 is SGHRS and CDR2 YFSETQ. Trimming took off 0 bases at V and 6 bases at J, with 9 bases between the two ends. The CDR3 has 14 amino acids. CDR3 in DNA: TGCGCCAGCAGCTTGGTCCCCGGGGCCGGGGAGCTGTTTTTT. Translated, it gives CASSLVPGAGELFF. Full variable domain (missing parts from reference TRBV5-1 and TRBJ2-2): KAGVTQTPRYLIKTRGQQVTLSCSPISGHRSVSWYQQTPGQGLQFLFEYFSETQRNKGNFPGRFSGRQFSNSRSEMNVSTLELGDSALYLCASSLVPGAGELFFGEGSRLTVL.

The chain joins TRBV4-1 to TRBJ1-1; tentative D call: TRBD1 (6 bases). V was cut by 4 bases and J by 5 bases, with 17 bases left in between. This CDR3 region has 15 residues. Per the germline V gene, CDR1 is MGHRA and CDR2 is YSYEKL. For the CDR3, the DNA is TGCGCCAGCAGCCCACAGCCTGGGGGCAGGACTGAAGCTTTCTTT. Its protein is CASSPQPGGRTEAFF.

The chain has TRBV29-1 and TRBJ2-2; D gene uncertain. The CDR3 consists of 14 residues. Germline V lookup: CDR1 SQVTM, CDR2 ANQGSEA. Deletions cut 7 bases from V and 0 bases from J, with 12 bases between. Written as DNA, the CDR3 is TGCAGCGCCGTCATATGGGCGAACACCGGGGAGCTGTTTTTT. It specifies CSAVIWANTGELFF.

V is TRBV14 and J is TRBJ2-5; D perhaps matches TRBD2 (5 bases). V was cut by 4 bases and J by 0 bases, with 12 bases left in between. This CDR3 contains 15 residues. Germline assignment: CDR1 SGHDN and CDR2 FVKESK. CDR3 coding DNA: TGTGCCAGCAGCCCACGGACTGCTCACCAAGAGACCCAGTACTTC. The encoded protein is CASSPRTAHQETQYF. The whole variable domain, filled in from reference TRBV14 and TRBJ2-5, reads EAGVTQFPSHSVIEKGQTVTLRCDPISGHDNLYWYRRVMGKEIKFLLHFVKESKQDESGMPNNRFLAERTGGTYSTLKVQPAELEDSGVYFCASSPRTAHQETQYFGPGTRLLVL.